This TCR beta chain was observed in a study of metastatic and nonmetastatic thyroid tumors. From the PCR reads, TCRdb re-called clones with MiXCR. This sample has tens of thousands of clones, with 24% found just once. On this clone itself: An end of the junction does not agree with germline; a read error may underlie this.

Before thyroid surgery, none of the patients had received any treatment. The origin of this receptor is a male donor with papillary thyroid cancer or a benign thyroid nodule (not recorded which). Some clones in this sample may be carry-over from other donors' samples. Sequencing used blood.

CDR3 sequence: CASSSGGEQFF. The CDR3, as DNA: TGTGCTAGCAGCTCCGGGGGGGAGCAGTTCTTC. This sequence joins TRBV7-7 and TRBJ2-1, with 7 bases aligning to TRBD2. CDR3 length: 11 residues. Germline V gene sequence: CDR1 SSHAT, CDR2 FNYEAQ (reference sequence). The full variable domain, in which reference TRBV7-7 and TRBJ2-1 provide the parts outside the CDR3, is GAGVSQSPRYKVTKRGQDVTLRCDPISSHATLYWYQQALGQGPEFLTYFNYEAQPDKSGLPSDRFSAERPEGSISTLTIQRTEQRDSAMYRCASSSGGEQFFGPGTRLTVL.